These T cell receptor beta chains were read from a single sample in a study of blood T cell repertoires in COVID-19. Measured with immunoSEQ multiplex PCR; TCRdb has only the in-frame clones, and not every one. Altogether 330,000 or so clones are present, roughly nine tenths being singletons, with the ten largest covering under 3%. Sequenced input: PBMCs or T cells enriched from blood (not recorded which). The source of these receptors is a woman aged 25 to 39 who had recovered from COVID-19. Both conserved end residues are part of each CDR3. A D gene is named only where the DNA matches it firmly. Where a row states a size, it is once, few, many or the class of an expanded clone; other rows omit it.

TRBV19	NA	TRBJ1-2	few	CASNEQIANYGYTF	TGTGCCAGTAACGAACAGATAGCTAACTATGGCTACACCTTC
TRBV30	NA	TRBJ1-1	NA	CACLLFLDRNTEAFF	TGTGCCTGCCTTTTATTCCTCGACAGGAACACTGAAGCTTTCTTT
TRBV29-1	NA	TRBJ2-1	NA	CSVFQGGSNEQFF	TGCAGCGTTTTCCAGGGCGGTTCCAATGAGCAGTTCTTC
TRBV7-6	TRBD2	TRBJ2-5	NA	CASSAPLAGGAETQYF	TGTGCCAGCAGCGCTCCTTTAGCGGGGGGGGCAGAGACCCAGTACTTC
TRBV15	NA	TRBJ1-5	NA	CATSIDAVDQPQHF	TGTGCCACCAGCATCGACGCGGTGGATCAGCCCCAGCATTTT
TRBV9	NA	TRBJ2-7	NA	CASSVGTSSTYEQYF	TGTGCCAGCAGCGTAGGAACTAGTAGCACCTACGAGCAGTACTTC
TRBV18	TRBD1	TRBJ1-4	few	CASSPRGGQANEKLFF	TGTGCCAGCTCACCACGAGGGGGACAGGCTAATGAAAAACTGTTTTTT
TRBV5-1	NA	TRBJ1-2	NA	CASRSGGDGYTF	TGCGCCAGCAGATCGGGGGGCGATGGCTACACCTTC
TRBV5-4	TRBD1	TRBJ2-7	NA	CASSLGDRVYEQYF	TGTGCCAGCAGCTTGGGGGACAGGGTCTACGAGCAGTACTTC
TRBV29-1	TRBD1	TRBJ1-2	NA	CSVSDRVYGYTF	TGCAGCGTCTCGGACAGGGTCTATGGCTACACCTTC
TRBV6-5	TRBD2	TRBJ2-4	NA	CASSLGLAENIQYF	TGTGCCAGCAGTTTGGGACTAGCGGAAAACATTCAGTACTTC
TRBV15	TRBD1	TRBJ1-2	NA	CATSRDRAGGIDYGYTF	TGTGCCACCAGCAGAGATAGGGCAGGGGGAATTGACTATGGCTACACCTTC
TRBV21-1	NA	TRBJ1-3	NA	CASSKGVDKISGNTIYF	TGTGCCAGCAGCAAAGGGGTGGACAAGATTTCTGGAAACACCATATATTTT
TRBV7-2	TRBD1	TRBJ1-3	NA	CASSPPRGTGNTIYF	TGTGCCAGCAGCCCCCCCAGGGGGACTGGAAACACCATATATTTT
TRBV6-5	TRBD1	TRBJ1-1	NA	CASSYQGVATEAFF	TGTGCCAGCAGTTATCAGGGGGTGGCCACTGAAGCTTTCTTT
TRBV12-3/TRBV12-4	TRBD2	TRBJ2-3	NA	CASNGGNTDTQYF	TGTGCCAGCAACGGGGGGAACACAGATACGCAGTATTTT
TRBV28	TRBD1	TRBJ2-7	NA	CASRSPGTGTEQYF	TGTGCCAGCAGATCTCCCGGGACAGGGACCGAGCAGTACTTC
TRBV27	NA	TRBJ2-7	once	CASGARTASYEQYF	TGTGCCAGCGGGGCTAGGACGGCTTCCTACGAGCAGTACTTC
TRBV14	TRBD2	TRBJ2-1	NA	CASSQGLAGRHEQFF	TGTGCCAGCAGCCAAGGACTAGCGGGTAGGCATGAGCAGTTCTTC
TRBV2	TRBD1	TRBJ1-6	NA	CASSEVAGGVSPLHF	TGTGCCAGCAGTGAAGTTGCAGGGGGCGTGTCACCCCTCCACTTT
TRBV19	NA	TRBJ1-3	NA	CASTAGAPLSGNTIYF	TGTGCCAGTACTGCTGGGGCGCCGCTCTCTGGAAACACCATATATTTT
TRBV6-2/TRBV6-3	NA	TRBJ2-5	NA	CASSRGGCLNLTQYF	TGTGCCAGCAGCAGGGGTGGCTGTTTGAACCTGACCCAGTACTTC
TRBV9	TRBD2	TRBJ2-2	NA	CASSATSGAGELFF	TGTGCCAGCAGCGCCACTAGCGGGGCCGGGGAGCTGTTTTTT
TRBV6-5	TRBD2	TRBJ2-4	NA	CASRGGIGKNIQYF	TGTGCCAGCAGGGGGGGGATAGGCAAAAACATTCAGTACTTC
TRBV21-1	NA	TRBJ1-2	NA	CASTTGDYGYTF	TGTGCCAGCACCACAGGGGACTATGGCTACACCTTC
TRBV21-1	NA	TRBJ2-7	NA	CASKGLAYHEQYF	TGTGCCAGCAAGGGACTAGCGTACCACGAGCAGTACTTC
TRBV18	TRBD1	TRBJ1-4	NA	CASSSGQGIEKLFF	TGTGCCAGCTCATCGGGACAGGGTATCGAAAAACTGTTTTTT
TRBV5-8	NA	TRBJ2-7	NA	CASSPKTSRREQYF	TGTGCCAGCAGCCCCAAGACTAGTAGGCGCGAGCAGTACTTC
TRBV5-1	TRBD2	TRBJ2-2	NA	CASSLMGLAGGSTTGELFF	TGCGCCAGCAGCTTGATGGGACTAGCGGGAGGGTCGACCACCGGGGAGCTGTTTTTT
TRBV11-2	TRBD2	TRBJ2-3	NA	CASSLGASGGATTDTQYF	TGTGCCAGCAGCCTAGGGGCTAGCGGGGGGGCCACGACAGATACGCAGTATTTT
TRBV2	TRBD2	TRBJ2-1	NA	CASRETSGAYNEQFF	TGTGCCAGCAGAGAGACTAGCGGAGCCTACAATGAGCAGTTCTTC
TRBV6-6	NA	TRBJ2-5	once	CASTPVGGRAQYF	TGTGCCAGCACCCCCGTTGGAGGTCGTGCCCAGTACTTC
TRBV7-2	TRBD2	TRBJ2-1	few	CASSLSSGRVYEQFF	TGTGCCAGCAGCTTAAGTAGCGGGAGGGTGTATGAGCAGTTCTTC
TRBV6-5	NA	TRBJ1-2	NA	CASSSTTTGRNYGYTF	TGTGCCAGCAGTTCCACGACAACCGGTCGTAACTATGGCTACACCTTC
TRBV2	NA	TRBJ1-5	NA	CASARTENQPQHF	TGTGCCAGCGCCCGGACAGAAAATCAGCCCCAGCATTTT
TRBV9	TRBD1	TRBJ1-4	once	CASSAQGAANEKLFF	TGTGCCAGCAGCGCCCAGGGGGCGGCTAATGAAAAACTGTTTTTT
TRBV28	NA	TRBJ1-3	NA	CASSRPRAAGNTIYF	TGTGCCAGCAGCCGACCGAGGGCCGCGGGAAACACCATATATTTT
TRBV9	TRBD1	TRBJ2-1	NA	CASSVVGGANEQFF	TGTGCCAGCAGCGTAGTAGGGGGCGCGAATGAGCAGTTCTTC
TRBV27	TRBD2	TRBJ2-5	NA	CASSSLPGLAQETQYF	TGTGCCAGCAGCTCCCTTCCGGGACTAGCACAAGAGACCCAGTACTTC
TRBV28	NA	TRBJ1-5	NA	CASSFEDNYAGRDQPQHF	TGTGCCAGCAGTTTCGAGGATAATTACGCAGGGAGGGATCAGCCCCAGCATTTT
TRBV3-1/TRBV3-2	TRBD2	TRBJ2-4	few	CASSLSGSGNIQYF	TGTGCCAGCAGCCTTAGCGGGAGTGGGAACATTCAGTACTTC
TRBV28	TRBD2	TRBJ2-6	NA	CASSLIAGGSYGAGANVLTF	TGTGCCAGCAGTTTAATAGCGGGAGGTAGTTATGGGGCTGGGGCCAACGTCCTGACTTTC
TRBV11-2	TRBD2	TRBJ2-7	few	CASSLRLAGAPSEQYF	TGTGCCAGCAGTCTAAGGCTAGCGGGAGCTCCCAGTGAGCAGTACTTC
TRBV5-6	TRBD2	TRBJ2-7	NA	CASSLRGAGGYEQYF	TGTGCCAGCAGCCTAAGGGGAGCGGGAGGTTACGAGCAGTACTTC
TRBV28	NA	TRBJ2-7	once	CASSLRGQAGAYEQYF	TGTGCCAGCAGTTTAAGGGGACAGGCGGGGGCCTACGAGCAGTACTTC
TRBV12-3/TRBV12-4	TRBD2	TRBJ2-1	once	CADAVAGGPAQFF	TGTGCCGACGCGGTAGCGGGGGGGCCGGCCCAGTTCTTC
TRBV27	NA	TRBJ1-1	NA	CASRPTLNTEAFF	TGTGCCAGCAGACCGACACTGAACACTGAAGCTTTCTTT
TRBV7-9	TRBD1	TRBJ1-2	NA	CASSPDRVGYTF	TGTGCCAGCAGCCCCGACAGGGTTGGCTACACCTTC
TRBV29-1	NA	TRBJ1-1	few	CSVGKDGKAFF	TGCAGCGTTGGGAAGGACGGGAAAGCTTTCTTT
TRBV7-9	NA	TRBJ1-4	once	CASSLVLDSGRQNEKLFF	TGTGCCAGCAGCTTAGTGTTGGATTCAGGAAGACAAAATGAAAAACTGTTTTTT
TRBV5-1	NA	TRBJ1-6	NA	CASSYRGSSYNSPLHF	TGCGCCAGCAGCTACAGAGGGAGCTCCTATAATTCACCCCTCCACTTT
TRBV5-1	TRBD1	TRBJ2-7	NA	CASSLGQGTDEQYF	TGCGCCAGCAGCTTGGGACAGGGTACGGACGAGCAGTACTTC
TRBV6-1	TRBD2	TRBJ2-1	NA	CASSEGQLAAYNEQFF	TGTGCCAGCAGTGAAGGTCAACTAGCGGCCTACAATGAGCAGTTCTTC